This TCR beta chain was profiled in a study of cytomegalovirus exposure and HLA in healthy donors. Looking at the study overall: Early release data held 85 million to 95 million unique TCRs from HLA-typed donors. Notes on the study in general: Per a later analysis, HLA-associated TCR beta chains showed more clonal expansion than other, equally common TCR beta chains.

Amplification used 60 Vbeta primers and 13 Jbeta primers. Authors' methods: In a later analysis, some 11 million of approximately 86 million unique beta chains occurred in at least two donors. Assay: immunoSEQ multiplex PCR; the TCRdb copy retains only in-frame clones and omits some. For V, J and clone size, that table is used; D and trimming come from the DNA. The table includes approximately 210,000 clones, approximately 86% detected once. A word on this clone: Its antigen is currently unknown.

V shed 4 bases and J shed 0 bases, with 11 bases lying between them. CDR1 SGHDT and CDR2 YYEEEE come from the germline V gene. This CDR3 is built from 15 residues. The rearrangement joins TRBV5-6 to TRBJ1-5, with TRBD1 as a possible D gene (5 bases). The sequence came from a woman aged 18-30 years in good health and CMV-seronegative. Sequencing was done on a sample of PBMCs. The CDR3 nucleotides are TGTGCCAGCAGCCACGGGGGGATTAGCAATCAGCCCCAGCATTTT. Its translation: CASSHGGISNQPQHF.